This TCR beta chain was sequenced during a study of cytomegalovirus exposure and HLA in healthy donors. Background on the study: There were several hundred genotyped donors. Of these, about 80% fell in the genetic ancestry cluster associated with self-reported Caucasian donors.

CDR1 and CDR2 (germline): MNHEY, SVGAGI. The V end was cut by 5 bases, the J end by 4 bases, with 14 bases between. The CDR3 contains 14 residues. With 60 Vbeta and 13 Jbeta primers, the PCR was carried out. Data came from immunoSEQ multiplex PCR; TCRdb stores just in-frame clones and leaves some out. The sample has 110,000 to 150,000 clones, over 65% seen once. The source is a woman aged 30 to 39 in good health and CMV-seronegative. The chain is built from TRBV6-5 and TRBJ1-2; a weak D match, TRBD1 (5 bases). The material sequenced was PBMCs. Here the CDR3 reads CASSEVAGGYGYTF. The DNA of the CDR3 is TGTGCCAGCAGTGAAGTCGCGGGGGGCTATGGCTACACCTTC.